One sample yielded the 5 T cell receptor beta chains listed below, sequenced in a study of cytomegalovirus exposure and HLA in healthy donors. PCR used 60 Vbeta primers and 13 Jbeta primers. Sequencing used immunoSEQ multiplex PCR; TCRdb keeps in-frame clones, though not all of them. The sample records tens of thousands of clones, around four fifths being singletons. Sequencing was carried out using PBMCs. The receptor set was obtained from a woman aged 50 to 60 in good health and CMV-seropositive.

To note about this clone: Mismatch with germline at one junction end may stem from a read error. The CDR3 region has the DNA TGTGCTAGCAGCTTAGGCTCTAGCGGGAGTTACAATGAGCAGTTCTTC. Encoded protein: CASSLGSSGSYNEQFF. The genes are TRBV7-7 and TRBJ2-1; 10 bases line up with TRBD2. The CDR3 loop spans 16 amino acids. CDR1 and CDR2 (germline): SSHAT, FNYEAQ (reference sequence).

This CDR3 is CATRQDQSNQPQHF. The CDR3 coding sequence is TGTGCCACCCGACAGGATCAAAGCAATCAGCCCCAGCATTTT. The gene calls are TRBV19 and TRBJ1-5, with a weak D call TRBD1 (6 bases). The CDR3 runs 14 residues. Germline V gene lookup returns CDR1 LNHDA and CDR2 SQIVND (reference sequence). Trimming took off 10 bases at V and 1 base at J, with 14 bases between the two ends.

V usage is TRBV14 and J usage is TRBJ2-6, with D possibly TRBD1 on 5 matching bases. The germline gives CDR1 SGHDN, CDR2 FVKESK. The V gene lost 4 bases and the J gene lost 0 bases, with 10 bases spanning the gap. CDR3 size: 16 residues. CDR3 amino acids: CASSRGHFSGANVLTF. CDR3 nucleotide sequence: TGTGCCAGCAGCCGAGGACATTTCTCTGGGGCCAACGTCCTGACTTTC.

This clone has just a few counts. The chain links TRBV15 to TRBJ2-5; D gene ambiguous. The CDR3 totals 15 residues. Germline CDR1 and CDR2: LNHNV and YYDKDF (reference sequence). Trimming took 0 bases from V and 5 from J, leaving 13 bases between them. The chain's CDR3 is CATSRDQLASETQYF. The CDR3 bases are TGTGCCACCAGCAGAGATCAGTTAGCCTCCGAGACCCAGTACTTC.

This clone has just one count. This chain uses TRBV30 with TRBJ2-5; a weak D match, TRBD1 (7 bases). This CDR3 spans 12 amino acids. The germline V gene has CDR1 GTSNPN and CDR2 SVGIG (reference sequence). V was trimmed by 4 bases and J by 4 bases, leaving 10 bases between them. CDR3 residues: CAWNQGGETQYF. The CDR3 DNA reads TGTGCCTGGAACCAGGGGGGAGAGACCCAGTACTTC.